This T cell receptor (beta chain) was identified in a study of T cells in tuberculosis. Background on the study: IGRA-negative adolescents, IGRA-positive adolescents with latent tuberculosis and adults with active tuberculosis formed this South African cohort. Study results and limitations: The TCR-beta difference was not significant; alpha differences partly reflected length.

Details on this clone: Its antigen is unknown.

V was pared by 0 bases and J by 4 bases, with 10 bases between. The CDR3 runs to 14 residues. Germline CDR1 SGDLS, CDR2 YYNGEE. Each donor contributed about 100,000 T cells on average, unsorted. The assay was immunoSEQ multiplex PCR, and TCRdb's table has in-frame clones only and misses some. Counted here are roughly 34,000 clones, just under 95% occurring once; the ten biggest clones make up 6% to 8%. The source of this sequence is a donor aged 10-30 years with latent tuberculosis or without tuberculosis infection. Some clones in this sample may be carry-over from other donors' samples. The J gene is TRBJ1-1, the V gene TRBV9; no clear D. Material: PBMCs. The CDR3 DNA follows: TGTGCCAGCAGCGTAGATCTCGGGAGCACTGAAGCTTTCTTT. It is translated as CASSVDLGSTEAFF.